Presented here are 9 T cell receptor beta chains from one specimen sequenced in a study of T-cell reconstitution after alpha-beta-depleted transplantation in children. Library preparation (for TCRbeta) was performed with unique molecular identifiers. TCRdb called the PCR reads again in MiXCR, with one record for every CDR3 protein. The sample consists of around 190,000 distinct CDR3 sequences, about 7% of them appearing once. This sample comprised PBMCs, obtained before TCRalphabeta/CD19-depleted stem cell transplant. These receptors all stem from a boy aged 2-9 years with acute lymphoblastic leukemia, due to receive a stem cell transplant.

The table lists this clonotype with many counts. This sequence joins TRBV4-2 and TRBJ2-1; 13 bases agree with TRBD2. Germline V gene sequence: CDR1 LGHNA, CDR2 YNFKEQ. This CDR3 has 16 amino acids. The V and J ends lost 6 bases and 5 bases, in that order; junction bases with no gene match: 7. The CDR3 reads CASSPGTSGVNNEQFF. The CDR3 bases are TGTGCCAGCAGTCCTGGGACTAGCGGGGTAAACAATGAGCAGTTCTTC.

The chain is built from TRBV3-1 and TRBJ2-5; D ambiguous. This CDR3 contains 12 residues. The germline V gene encodes CDR1 LGHDT and CDR2 YNNKEL (reference sequence). V gave up 1 base and J gave up 4 bases, with 4 bases separating them. The CDR3 DNA is TGTGCCAGCAGCCAAGTCTCAGAGACCCAGTACTTC. This encodes CASSQVSETQYF.

This rearrangement joins TRBV29-1 to TRBJ1-2, with a weak D call TRBD1 (6 bases). V dropped 6 bases and J dropped 3 bases, with 11 bases sitting between them. CDR3 length: 12 amino acids. Germline V gene sequence: CDR1 SQVTM, CDR2 ANQGSEA. In DNA, the CDR3 is TGCAGCGTCCGGAGGGGGGACTATGGCTACACCTTC. Translating gives CSVRRGDYGYTF.

At least ten counts were recorded for this clonotype. The CDR3 loop reads CATMGRTGTEQYF. The CDR3 DNA reads as TGTGCCACCATGGGACGGACGGGAACCGAGCAGTACTTC. The chain has TRBV10-3 and TRBJ2-7, with D perhaps being TRBD1 or TRBD2 (5 bases each). CDR3 length equals 13 residues. Germline V gene sequence: CDR1 ENHRY, CDR2 SYGVKD. V was pared by 10 bases and J by 6 bases, with 19 bases between.

There are a few counts of this clonotype. This rearrangement joins TRBV7-6 to TRBJ2-7, with 10 bases aligning to TRBD2. Germline assignment: CDR1 SGHVS and CDR2 FNYEAQ. With 5 bases clipped from V and 0 bases from J, the junction kept 10 bases outside the gene matches. This CDR3 has 17 amino acids. The CDR3 DNA reads TGTGCCAGCAGCGCGGAGTTAGCGGGGGGCCTCTCCTACGAGCAGTACTTC. It translates to CASSAELAGGLSYEQYF. The variable domain in full, with the rest retrieved from reference TRBV7-6 and TRBJ2-7, is GAGVSQSPRYKVTKRGQDVALRCDPISGHVSLYWYRQALGQGPEFLTYFNYEAQQDKSGLPNDRFSAERPEGSISTLTIQRTEQRDSAMYRCASSAELAGGLSYEQYFGPGTRLTVT.

J is TRBJ1-1 and V is TRBV12-3 or TRBV12-4; perhaps TRBD1 as D (5 bases). This CDR3 spans 11 amino acids. The V end was cut by 6 bases, the J end by 6 bases, with 8 bases between. CDR3 DNA: TGTGCCAGCAGCCCGGGACCTGAAGCTTTCTTT. Translation gives CASSPGPEAFF.

In this sample, this clonotype turned up a few times. V usage is TRBV5-1 and J usage is TRBJ2-2; the D is unclear. Trimming shortened V by 6 bases and J by 0 bases, and 12 bases separated the two germline ends. This CDR3 is built from 15 residues. Germline V gene data show CDR1 as SGHRS and CDR2 as YFSETQ. The CDR3 DNA follows: TGCGCCAGCATGACCGACACTGCGAACACCGGGGAGCTGTTTTTT. It specifies CASMTDTANTGELFF. Full variable domain (missing parts from reference TRBV5-1 and TRBJ2-2): KAGVTQTPRYLIKTRGQQVTLSCSPISGHRSVSWYQQTPGQGLQFLFEYFSETQRNKGNFPGRFSGRQFSNSRSEMNVSTLELGDSALYLCASMTDTANTGELFFGEGSRLTVL.

There are many counts of this clonotype. The chain uses TRBV12-3 or TRBV12-4 and TRBJ1-5; a weak D match, TRBD1 (6 bases). Trimming took off 3 bases at V and 4 bases at J, with 10 bases between the two ends. The CDR3 spans 14 residues. The CDR3 loop reads CASSFQGRNQPQHF. For the CDR3, the DNA is TGTGCCAGCAGTTTTCAGGGGAGGAATCAGCCCCAGCATTTT.

A note on this clonotype: A much larger clonotype is one base distant, so this may be a read error. The gene calls are TRBV5-1 and TRBJ2-3; 8 positions agree with TRBD2. The CDR3 spans 14 residues. J gave up 7 bases and V 6 bases, and 10 bases lay outside the gene matches. Germline V lookup: CDR1 SGHRS, CDR2 YFSETQ. CDR3 protein: CASNPGGVANTQYF. The CDR3 DNA is TGCGCCAGCAATCCGGGAGGGGTTGCAAATACGCAGTATTTT.